This T cell receptor beta chain was obtained from a study of regulatory T cells in long-lasting Graves disease. At the level of the study: The definition of persistent Graves' disease was over 5 years of antithyroid drugs with positive TSH receptor antibodies.

The CDR3 contains 13 residues. The germline CDR1 and CDR2 sequences are SQVTM and ANQGSEA. Trimming took 6 bases from V and 5 from J, leaving 13 bases between them. Through Arm-PCR of CDR3 regions and iRepertoire HTBI primers, TCR beta libraries were built. TCRdb reprocessed the multiplex PCR reads via MiXCR and lists one record per CDR3 protein. The sample lists more than 350,000 distinct CDR3 sequences, around 23% occurring once. This clonotype was seen just once. Its specificity is not known. The time point denotes: persistent/refractory GD, antithyroid drugs over 5 years with positive TRAb. Construction of the TCR library relied on RNA isolated from PBMCs. Patients hailed from an endocrinology department in Xi'an, China. General study results and limits: Persistent patients shared 2,500 to 3,000 public clonotypes among themselves. Newly diagnosed patients shared fewer, at some 970. Among samples with persistent disease, TRBV28, TRBJ1-2 and TRBJ2-5 were favored.

V is TRBV29-1 and J is TRBJ2-2; the D gene is possibly TRBD1 (5 bases). The sequencing here drew on peripheral blood mononuclear cells (PBMCs), taken when the disease was refractory, from a patient treated with antithyroid drugs. This TCR derives from a female donor with Graves disease. The CDR3 sequence: CSVDDSVTGELFF. The CDR3 DNA reads as TGCAGCGTCGATGACAGCGTTACCGGGGAGCTGTTTTTT.